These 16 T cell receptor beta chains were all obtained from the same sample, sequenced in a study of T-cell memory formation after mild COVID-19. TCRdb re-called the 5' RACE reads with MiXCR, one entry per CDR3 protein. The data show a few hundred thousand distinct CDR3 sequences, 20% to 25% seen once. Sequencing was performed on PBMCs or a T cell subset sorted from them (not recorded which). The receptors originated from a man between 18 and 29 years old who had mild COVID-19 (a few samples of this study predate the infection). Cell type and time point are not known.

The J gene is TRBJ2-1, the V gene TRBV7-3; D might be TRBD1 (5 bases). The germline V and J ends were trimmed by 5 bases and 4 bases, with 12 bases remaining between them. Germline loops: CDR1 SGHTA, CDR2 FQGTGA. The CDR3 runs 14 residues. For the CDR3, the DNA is TGTGCCAGCAGCCCCGACAGAGAGTACAATGAGCAGTTCTTC. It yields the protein CASSPDREYNEQFF.

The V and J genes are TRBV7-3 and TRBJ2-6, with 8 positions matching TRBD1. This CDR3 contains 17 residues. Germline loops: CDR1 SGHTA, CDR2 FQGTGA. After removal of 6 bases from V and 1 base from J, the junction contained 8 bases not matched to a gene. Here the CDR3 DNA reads TGTGCCAGCAGTCGGGGACAGGTGGCTTCTGGGGCCAACGTCCTGACTTTC. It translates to CASSRGQVASGANVLTF.

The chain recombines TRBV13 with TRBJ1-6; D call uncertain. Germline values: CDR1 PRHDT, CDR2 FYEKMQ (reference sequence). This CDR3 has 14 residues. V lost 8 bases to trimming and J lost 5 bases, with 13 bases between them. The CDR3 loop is CASSRRRHNSPLHF. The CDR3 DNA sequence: TGTGCCAGCTCGAGGAGAAGACATAATTCACCCCTCCACTTT.

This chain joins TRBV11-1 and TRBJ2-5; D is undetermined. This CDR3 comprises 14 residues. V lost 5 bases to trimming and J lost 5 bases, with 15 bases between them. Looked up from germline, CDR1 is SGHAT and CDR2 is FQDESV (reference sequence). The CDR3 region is CASSPLNIVETQYF. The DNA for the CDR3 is TGTGCCAGCAGCCCCTTAAACATCGTCGAGACCCAGTACTTC.

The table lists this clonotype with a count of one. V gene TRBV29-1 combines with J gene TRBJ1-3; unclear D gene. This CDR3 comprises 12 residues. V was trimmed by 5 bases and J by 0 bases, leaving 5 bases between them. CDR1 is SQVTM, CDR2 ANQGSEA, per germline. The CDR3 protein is CSVPSSGNTIYF. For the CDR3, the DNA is TGCAGCGTTCCCAGCTCTGGAAACACCATATATTTT. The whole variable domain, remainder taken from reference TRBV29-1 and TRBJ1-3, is SAVISQKPSRDICQRGTSLTIQCQVDSQVTMMFWYRQQPGQSLTLIATANQGSEATYESGFVIDKFPISRPNLTFSTLTVSNMSPEDSSIYLCSVPSSGNTIYFGEGSWLTVV.

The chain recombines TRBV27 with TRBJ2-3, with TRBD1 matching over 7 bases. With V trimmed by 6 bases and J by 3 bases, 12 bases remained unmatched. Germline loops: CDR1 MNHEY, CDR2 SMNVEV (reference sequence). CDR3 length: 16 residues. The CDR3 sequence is CASSLLDRVGTDTQYF. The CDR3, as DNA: TGTGCCAGCAGCCTCCTCGACAGGGTCGGGACAGATACGCAGTATTTT.

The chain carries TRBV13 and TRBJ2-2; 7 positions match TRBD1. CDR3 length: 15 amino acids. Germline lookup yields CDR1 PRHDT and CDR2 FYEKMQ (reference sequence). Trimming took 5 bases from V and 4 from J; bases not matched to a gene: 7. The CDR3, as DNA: TGTGCCAGCAGCCGGACAGGAGGCTTCACCGGGGAGCTGTTTTTT. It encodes CASSRTGGFTGELFF.

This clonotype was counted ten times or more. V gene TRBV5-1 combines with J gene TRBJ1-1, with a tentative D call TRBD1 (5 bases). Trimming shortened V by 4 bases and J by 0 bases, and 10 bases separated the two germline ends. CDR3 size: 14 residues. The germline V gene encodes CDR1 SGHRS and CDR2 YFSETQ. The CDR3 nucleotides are TGCGCCAGCAGCGCCGGGACGCTGAACACTGAAGCTTTCTTT. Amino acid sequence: CASSAGTLNTEAFF.

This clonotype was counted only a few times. The DNA of the CDR3 is TGCGCCAGCATGGACACTTCGACGGGGGGGACTGAAGCTTTCTTT. Translating it yields CASMDTSTGGTEAFF. This chain connects TRBV10-2 to TRBJ1-1, with D possibly matching TRBD1 (5 bases). Trimming stripped 7 bases from V and 5 bases from J, with 20 bases between. In germline, CDR1 is WSHSY, CDR2 SAAADI. The CDR3 has 15 residues.

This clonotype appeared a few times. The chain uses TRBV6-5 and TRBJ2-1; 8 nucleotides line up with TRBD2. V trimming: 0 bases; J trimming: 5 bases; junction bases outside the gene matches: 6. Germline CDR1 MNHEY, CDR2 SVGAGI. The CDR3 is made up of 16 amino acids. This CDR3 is CASSYSGRGGHNEQFF. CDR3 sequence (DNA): TGTGCCAGCAGTTACTCCGGCCGGGGGGGCCACAATGAGCAGTTCTTC.

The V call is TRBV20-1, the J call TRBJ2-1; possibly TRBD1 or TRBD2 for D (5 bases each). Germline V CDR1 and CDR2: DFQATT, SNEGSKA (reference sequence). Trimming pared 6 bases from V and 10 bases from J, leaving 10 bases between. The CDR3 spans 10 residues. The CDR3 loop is CSAGTREQFF. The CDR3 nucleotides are TGCAGTGCCGGGACGCGGGAGCAGTTCTTC.

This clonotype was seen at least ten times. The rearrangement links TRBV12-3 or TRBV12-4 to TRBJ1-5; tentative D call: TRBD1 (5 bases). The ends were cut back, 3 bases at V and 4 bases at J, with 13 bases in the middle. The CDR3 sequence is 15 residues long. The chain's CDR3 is CASSFFQGLNQPQHF. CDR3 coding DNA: TGTGCCAGCAGTTTCTTCCAGGGCCTAAATCAGCCCCAGCATTTT.

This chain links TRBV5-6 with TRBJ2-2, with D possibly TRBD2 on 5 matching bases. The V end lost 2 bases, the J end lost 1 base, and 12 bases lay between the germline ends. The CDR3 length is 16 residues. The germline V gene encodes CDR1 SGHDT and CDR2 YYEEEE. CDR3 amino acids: CASSFGEGWNTGELFF. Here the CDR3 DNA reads TGTGCCAGCAGCTTCGGAGAGGGATGGAACACCGGGGAGCTGTTTTTT.

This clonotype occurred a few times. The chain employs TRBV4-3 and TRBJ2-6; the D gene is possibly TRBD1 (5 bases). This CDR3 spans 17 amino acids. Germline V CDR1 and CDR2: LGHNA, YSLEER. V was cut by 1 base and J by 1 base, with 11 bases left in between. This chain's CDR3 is CASSQAARASGANVLTF. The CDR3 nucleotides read TGCGCCAGCAGCCAAGCCGCCAGGGCGTCTGGGGCCAACGTCCTGACTTTC.

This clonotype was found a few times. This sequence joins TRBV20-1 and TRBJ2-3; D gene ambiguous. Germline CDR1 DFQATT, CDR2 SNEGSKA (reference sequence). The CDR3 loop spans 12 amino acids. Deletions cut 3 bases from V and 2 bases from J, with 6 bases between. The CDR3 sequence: CSARGITDTQYF. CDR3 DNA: TGCAGTGCTAGGGGGATCACAGATACGCAGTATTTT.

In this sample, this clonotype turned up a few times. DNA of the CDR3: TGTGCCAGCAGCGTAGCAGGGGCTGGGGCCAACGTCCTGACTTTC. It yields the protein CASSVAGAGANVLTF. This chain uses TRBV9 with TRBJ2-6; D is possibly TRBD1 (6 bases). This CDR3 spans 15 amino acids. CDR1 and CDR2 (germline): SGDLS, YYNGEE. Trimming took off 0 bases at V and 2 bases at J, with 6 bases between the two ends. The entire variable domain, with the rest obtained from reference TRBV9 and TRBJ2-6, is as follows: DSGVTQTPKHLITATGQRVTLRCSPRSGDLSVYWYQQSLDQGLQFLIQYYNGEERAKGNILERFSAQQFPDLHSELNLSSLELGDSALYFCASSVAGAGANVLTFGAGSRLTVL.